The rows below give T cell receptor beta chains drawn from one sample of a study of blood T cell repertoires in COVID-19. Generated by immunoSEQ multiplex PCR, the TCRdb table keeps only in-frame clones and is missing some. Among about 48,000 clones listed, around 90% were seen once. The specimen sequenced was peripheral blood. These receptor sequences come from a woman of 80 years or more with acute or convalescent COVID-19. The CDR3 runs from the conserved cysteine through the conserved F or W. Each record gives: J gene, D gene, V gene, clone size, CDR3 DNA, CDR3 protein. The D gene is left open where the match is weak. A row's size may be missing; if present it is once, few, many or a size class.

J gene: TRBJ1-2
D gene: NA
V gene: TRBV5-6
clone size: NA
CDR3 DNA: TGTGCCAGCAGCTTACGCCGCGGGGGAGGCTATGGCTACACCTTC
CDR3 protein: CASSLRRGGGYGYTF

J gene: TRBJ2-7
D gene: NA
V gene: TRBV3-1/TRBV3-2
clone size: NA
CDR3 DNA: TGTGCCAGCAGCCAAGATTCGCGCGAGCAGTACTTC
CDR3 protein: CASSQDSREQYF

J gene: TRBJ1-2
D gene: TRBD1
V gene: TRBV6-5
clone size: NA
CDR3 DNA: TGTGCCAGTAGAAACCCCGGACAGGACCCCTATGGCTACACCTTC
CDR3 protein: CASRNPGQDPYGYTF

J gene: TRBJ2-2
D gene: TRBD1
V gene: TRBV6-5
clone size: NA
CDR3 DNA: TGTGCCTCCCAGGACAGGGCGGCCGGGGAGCTGTTTTTT
CDR3 protein: CASQDRAAGELFF

J gene: TRBJ2-7
D gene: TRBD1
V gene: TRBV11-2
clone size: NA
CDR3 DNA: TGTGCCAGCAGCTTAGATGGGACAGGGGGCTACGAGCAGTACTTC
CDR3 protein: CASSLDGTGGYEQYF

J gene: TRBJ1-6
D gene: TRBD1
V gene: TRBV19
clone size: NA
CDR3 DNA: TGTGCCAGTAGTATCCACCTAACGCCGGACAGGTCAGGCTATAATTCACCCCTCCACTTT
CDR3 protein: CASSIHLTPDRSGYNSPLHF

J gene: TRBJ1-4
D gene: NA
V gene: TRBV5-1
clone size: NA
CDR3 DNA: TGCGCCAGCAGCTTGGAAGGGACAAACCTGTTTTTT
CDR3 protein: CASSLEGTNLFF

J gene: TRBJ2-1
D gene: TRBD1
V gene: TRBV7-9
clone size: NA
CDR3 DNA: TGTGCCAGCAGCTCCTCGAGGCCCCAGGGGGCAGGGGAGCAGTTCTTC
CDR3 protein: CASSSSRPQGAGEQFF

J gene: TRBJ2-1
D gene: NA
V gene: TRBV4-1
clone size: NA
CDR3 DNA: TGCGCCAGCAGAACTCCCGTCGGCCAGGGAACGCGCGATGAGCAGTTCTTC
CDR3 protein: CASRTPVGQGTRDEQFF

J gene: TRBJ2-2
D gene: NA
V gene: TRBV18
clone size: once
CDR3 DNA: TGTGCCAGCTCACCAGGACAGCCGAACACCGGGGAGCTGTTTTTT
CDR3 protein: CASSPGQPNTGELFF

J gene: TRBJ1-1
D gene: NA
V gene: TRBV19
clone size: once
CDR3 DNA: TGTGCCAGTAGCTCGGACAGAAACACTGAAGCTTTCTTT
CDR3 protein: CASSSDRNTEAFF

J gene: TRBJ2-3
D gene: NA
V gene: TRBV21-1
clone size: NA
CDR3 DNA: TGTGCCAGCATCCCTAGCGGGAGGGGTACAGATACGCAGTATTTT
CDR3 protein: CASIPSGRGTDTQYF

J gene: TRBJ2-3
D gene: TRBD2
V gene: TRBV19
clone size: NA
CDR3 DNA: TGTGCCAGTAGTCCCGCCCCGCGGGGGGTCGCAGATACGCAGTATTTT
CDR3 protein: CASSPAPRGVADTQYF

J gene: TRBJ2-7
D gene: NA
V gene: TRBV24-1
clone size: NA
CDR3 DNA: TGTGCCACGGCTGAGGGCTACGAGCAGTACTTC
CDR3 protein: CATAEGYEQYF

J gene: TRBJ2-6
D gene: NA
V gene: TRBV5-4
clone size: NA
CDR3 DNA: TGTGCCAGCAGCGCACTAGCTGCTGGGGCCAACGTCCTGACTTTC
CDR3 protein: CASSALAAGANVLTF

J gene: TRBJ1-2
D gene: NA
V gene: TRBV5-6
clone size: NA
CDR3 DNA: TGTGCCAGCAGCTTGGATGGAGGGCACTATGGCTACACCTTC
CDR3 protein: CASSLDGGHYGYTF

J gene: TRBJ1-1
D gene: TRBD1
V gene: TRBV5-6
clone size: NA
CDR3 DNA: TGTGCCAGCAGCCTCAATCAGGGGGTAAGGAACACTGAAGCTTTCTTT
CDR3 protein: CASSLNQGVRNTEAFF

J gene: TRBJ2-1
D gene: NA
V gene: TRBV28
clone size: NA
CDR3 DNA: TGTGCCAGCAGCCCCTACCCTCGTGGAGGGGGCCTGTCGGATGAGCAGTTCTTC
CDR3 protein: CASSPYPRGGGLSDEQFF

J gene: TRBJ2-3
D gene: TRBD1
V gene: TRBV19
clone size: NA
CDR3 DNA: TGTGCCAGTAGTATAGGGACAGGGCCAGATACGCAGTATTTT
CDR3 protein: CASSIGTGPDTQYF

J gene: TRBJ2-1
D gene: NA
V gene: TRBV19
clone size: NA
CDR3 DNA: TGTGCCAGTAGTCCACGCGGACAGTACAATGAGCAGTTCTTC
CDR3 protein: CASSPRGQYNEQFF

J gene: TRBJ2-5
D gene: TRBD2
V gene: TRBV5-4
clone size: once
CDR3 DNA: TGTGCCAGCAGTCGGGAGGGGGGTGGTGGGGAGACCCAGTACTTC
CDR3 protein: CASSREGGGGETQYF

J gene: TRBJ2-2
D gene: NA
V gene: TRBV7-9
clone size: NA
CDR3 DNA: TGTGCCAGCAGCTTGGGTAGCTCGGACACCGGGGAGCTGTTTTTT
CDR3 protein: CASSLGSSDTGELFF

J gene: TRBJ1-1
D gene: NA
V gene: TRBV2
clone size: NA
CDR3 DNA: TGTGCCAGCATTAGGGACGGGGGCACTGAAGCTTTCTTT
CDR3 protein: CASIRDGGTEAFF

J gene: TRBJ2-5
D gene: NA
V gene: TRBV3-1/TRBV3-2
clone size: NA
CDR3 DNA: TGTGCCAGCAGCCCAGGAGGAGAGACCCAGTACTTC
CDR3 protein: CASSPGGETQYF

J gene: TRBJ2-1
D gene: NA
V gene: TRBV11-3
clone size: NA
CDR3 DNA: TGTGCCAGCAGCTTAGTGGGGGGATACAATGAGCAGTTCTTC
CDR3 protein: CASSLVGGYNEQFF

J gene: TRBJ2-3
D gene: TRBD2
V gene: TRBV11-2
clone size: NA
CDR3 DNA: TGTGCCAGCACCCGAAGCGGGGTACCCACAGATACGCAGTATTTT
CDR3 protein: CASTRSGVPTDTQYF

J gene: TRBJ2-5
D gene: NA
V gene: TRBV6-2/TRBV6-3
clone size: NA
CDR3 DNA: TGTGCCAGCAGCCCCATCGGGCTAGCGAGAGAGACCCAGTACTTC
CDR3 protein: CASSPIGLARETQYF

J gene: TRBJ1-6
D gene: TRBD1
V gene: TRBV5-1
clone size: NA
CDR3 DNA: TGCGCCAGCAGCTGGGGGGACAGGGATTCACCCCTCCACTTT
CDR3 protein: CASSWGDRDSPLHF

J gene: TRBJ2-2
D gene: TRBD1
V gene: TRBV28
clone size: NA
CDR3 DNA: TGTGCCAGCAGGCTTGACAGGGTCACCGGGGAGCTGTTTTTT
CDR3 protein: CASRLDRVTGELFF

J gene: TRBJ2-3
D gene: TRBD1
V gene: TRBV5-6
clone size: once
CDR3 DNA: TGTGCCAGCAGCAAGGACAGGGGCACCACAGATACGCAGTATTTT
CDR3 protein: CASSKDRGTTDTQYF

J gene: TRBJ2-7
D gene: TRBD1
V gene: TRBV6-6
clone size: NA
CDR3 DNA: TGTGCCAGCAGTTCGCGGACAGGGAGCTACGAGCAGTACTTC
CDR3 protein: CASSSRTGSYEQYF